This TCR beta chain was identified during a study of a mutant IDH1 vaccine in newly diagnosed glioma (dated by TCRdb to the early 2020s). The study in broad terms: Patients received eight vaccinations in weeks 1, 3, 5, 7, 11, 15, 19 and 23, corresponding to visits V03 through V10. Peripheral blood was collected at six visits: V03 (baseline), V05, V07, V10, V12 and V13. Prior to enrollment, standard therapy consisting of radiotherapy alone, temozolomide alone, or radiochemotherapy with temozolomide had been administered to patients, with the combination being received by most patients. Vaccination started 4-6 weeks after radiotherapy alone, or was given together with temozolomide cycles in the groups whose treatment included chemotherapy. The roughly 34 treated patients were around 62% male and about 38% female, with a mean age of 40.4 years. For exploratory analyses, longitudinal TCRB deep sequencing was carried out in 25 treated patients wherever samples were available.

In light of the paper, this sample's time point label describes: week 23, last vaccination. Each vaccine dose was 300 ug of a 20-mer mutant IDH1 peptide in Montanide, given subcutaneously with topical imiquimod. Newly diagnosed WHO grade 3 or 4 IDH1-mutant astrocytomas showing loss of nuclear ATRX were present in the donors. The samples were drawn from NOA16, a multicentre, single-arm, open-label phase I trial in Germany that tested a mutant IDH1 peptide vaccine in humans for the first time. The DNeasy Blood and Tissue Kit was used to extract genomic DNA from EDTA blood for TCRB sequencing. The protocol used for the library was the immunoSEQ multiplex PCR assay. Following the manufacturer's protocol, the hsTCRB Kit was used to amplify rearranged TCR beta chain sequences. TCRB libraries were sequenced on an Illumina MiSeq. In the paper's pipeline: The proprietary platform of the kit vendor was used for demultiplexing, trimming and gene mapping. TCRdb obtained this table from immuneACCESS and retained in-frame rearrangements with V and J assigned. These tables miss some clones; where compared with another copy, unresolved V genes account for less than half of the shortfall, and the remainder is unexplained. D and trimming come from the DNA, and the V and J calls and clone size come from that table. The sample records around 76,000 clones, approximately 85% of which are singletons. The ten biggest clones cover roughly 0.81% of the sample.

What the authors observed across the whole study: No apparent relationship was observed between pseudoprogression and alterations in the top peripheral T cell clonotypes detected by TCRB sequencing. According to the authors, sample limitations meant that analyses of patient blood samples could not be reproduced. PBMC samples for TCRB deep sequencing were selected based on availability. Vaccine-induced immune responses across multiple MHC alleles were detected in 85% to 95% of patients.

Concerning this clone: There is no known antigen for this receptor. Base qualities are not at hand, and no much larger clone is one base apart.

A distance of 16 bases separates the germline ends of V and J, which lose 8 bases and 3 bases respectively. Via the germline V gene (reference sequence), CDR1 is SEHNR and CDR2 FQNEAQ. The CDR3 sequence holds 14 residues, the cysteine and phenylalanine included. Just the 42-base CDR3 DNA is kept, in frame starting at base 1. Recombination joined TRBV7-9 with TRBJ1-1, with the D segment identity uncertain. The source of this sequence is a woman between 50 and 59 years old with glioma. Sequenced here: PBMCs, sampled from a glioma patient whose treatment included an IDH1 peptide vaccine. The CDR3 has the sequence CASDGPQVDTEAFF. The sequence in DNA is TGTGCCAGCGACGGGCCTCAAGTGGACACTGAAGCTTTCTTT.